This T cell receptor (beta chain) was recorded in a study of regulatory T cells in long-lasting Graves disease. Study-level background: Antithyroid drugs had been taken under 3 months by newly diagnosed Graves' patients.

This clonotype has just a few counts. As for time point: newly diagnosed GD, antithyroid drugs for less than 3 months. RNA from PBMCs was the source of the TCR library. Trimming pared 2 bases from V and 6 bases from J, leaving 25 bases between. The CDR3 spans 18 residues. Germline V gene data show CDR1 as MRHNA and CDR2 as SNTAGT. CDR3-region Arm-PCR and iRepertoire HTBI primers produced the TCR beta libraries. TCRdb used MiXCR to reprocess the multiplex PCR reads, holding one entry per CDR3 protein. Of about 220,000 distinct CDR3 sequences in the sample, around 19% were seen once. These same data were also listed under a study on T cells in Graves' hyperthyroidism and ophthalmopathy.

The V gene is TRBV6-4, the J gene TRBJ1-2; no reliable D call. Sample: peripheral blood mononuclear cells (PBMCs), taken at new diagnosis, from a patient treated with antithyroid drugs. The TCR sequence derives from a woman aged 25 to 39 with Graves disease. DNA of the CDR3: TGTGCCAGCAGTGACCTACCTGCTGGGGTGCTCGGAAACGATGGCTACACCTTC. Encoded protein: CASSDLPAGVLGNDGYTF.